Presented here are 19 T cell receptor beta chains from one specimen sequenced in a study of T cells in Graves' hyperthyroidism and ophthalmopathy. Amplification targeted TCR beta CDR3 regions from RNA transcripts. HTBI primers were the set used in a first-round RT-PCR of the TCR CDR3. Via MiXCR, TCRdb re-called the multiplex PCR reads, giving one row per CDR3 protein. The sample includes about 700,000 distinct CDR3 sequences, roughly 15% of them seen just once. Sequencing was carried out using blood. These receptors were obtained from a woman under 30 with Graves' hyperthyroidism.

This clonotype was recorded at least ten times. The V gene is TRBV18, the J gene TRBJ1-4; possibly TRBD1 for D (6 bases). Germline CDR1 is KGHSH and CDR2 is LQKENI. This CDR3 contains 16 residues. Trimming cost V 3 bases and J 7 bases, with 18 bases left between them. The CDR3 DNA follows: TGTGCCAGCTCACCCTCAACAGGGCGGAATGCTGAAAAACTGTTTTTT. Translation: CASSPSTGRNAEKLFF.

This clonotype has a handful of counts. The chain is built from TRBV6-5 and TRBJ2-6; D unclear. This CDR3 is built from 14 residues. Germline V gives CDR1 MNHEY, CDR2 SVGAGI. V was trimmed by 2 bases and J by 4 bases, leaving 6 bases between them. CDR3 residues: CASSYTVGANVLTF. In nucleotides, the CDR3 is TGTGCCAGCAGTTACACGGTGGGGGCCAACGTCCTGACTTTC.

This clonotype has a handful of counts. The chain combines TRBV7-9 with TRBJ1-5, with a possible D match to TRBD1 (6 bases). The CDR3 covers 14 residues. Trimming removed 3 bases from V and 6 bases from J, with 12 bases in between. CDR1 is SEHNR and CDR2 is FQNEAQ in the germline V gene (reference sequence). CDR3 loop: CASSFAGGGQPQHF. CDR3 bases: TGTGCCAGCAGCTTTGCCGGGGGCGGTCAGCCCCAGCATTTT.

This clonotype was seen repeatedly, ten times or more. The chain recombines TRBV11-3 with TRBJ2-1, with 7 bases matching TRBD2. The V gene end was trimmed by 1 base and the J gene end by 2 bases; junction bases not matched to a gene: 14. This CDR3 region has 19 residues. CDR1 is SGHNT and CDR2 is YENEEA in the germline V gene. The CDR3 DNA is TGTGCCAGCAGCTTAGCCCCCCTCCTAGCGGCACAGACCTACAATGAGCAGTTCTTC. It translates to CASSLAPLLAAQTYNEQFF.

The J gene is TRBJ2-1, the V gene TRBV19, with D uncertain. Near its end, the DNA agrees better with TRBJ2-7, so the J call may be wrong. There are 15 residues in the CDR3. Germline V gene data show CDR1 as LNHDA and CDR2 as SQIVND (reference sequence). The CDR3 nucleotides are TGTGCCAGTAGTGTCTCCCAACCAGGTGGCAATGAGCAGTACTTC. Protein sequence: CASSVSQPGGNEQYF.

Comment on this clonotype: A junction boundary mismatches the germline segment, possibly from a read error. The CDR3 DNA reads as TGTGCCAGCAGTGCAGCAGACTATCATCCCCAGCATTTT. This codes for CASSAADYHPQHF. J is TRBJ1-5 and V is TRBV2; D not certain. The germline V gene has CDR1 SNHLY and CDR2 FYNNEI. The CDR3 sequence is 13 residues long.

This clonotype was found many times. This chain links TRBV12-3 or TRBV12-4 with TRBJ2-4, with no clear D. Trimming shortened V by 3 bases and J by 0 bases, and 6 bases separated the two germline ends. The CDR3 totals 14 residues. CDR3 nucleotide sequence: TGTGCCAGCAGTTTGGTCCTAGCCAAAAACATTCAGTACTTC. The encoded protein is CASSLVLAKNIQYF.

This clonotype was detected ten times or more. The genes are TRBV6-2 or TRBV6-3 and TRBJ2-7, with 7 bases identical to TRBD2. With 8 bases clipped from V and 3 bases from J, the junction kept 16 bases outside the gene matches. CDR3 size: 16 residues. Germline V gene lookup returns CDR1 MNHEY and CDR2 SVGEGT. The CDR3 DNA is TGTGCCAGCTCAACTCTCGGGCTAGCGGAATACTACGAGCAGTACTTC. This encodes CASSTLGLAEYYEQYF.

This clonotype was found a few times. The gene calls are TRBV9 and TRBJ2-1; 7 positions match TRBD1. Germline CDR1 and CDR2: SGDLS and YYNGEE. The CDR3 length is 16 residues. V was pared by 0 bases and J by 2 bases, with 5 bases of the junction left unmatched. Here the CDR3 DNA reads TGTGCCAGCAGCGTAGCGGACAGGACCCCCTACAATGAGCAGTTCTTC. It translates to CASSVADRTPYNEQFF.

Concerning this clonotype: Since the CDR3 does not end with the conserved phenylalanine or tryptophan, this likely comes from a read error. The chain carries TRBV28 and TRBJ2-5; D unclear. V lost 3 bases, J lost 2 bases, and 4 bases lay in between. The germline V gene encodes CDR1 MDHEN and CDR2 SYDVKM. CDR3 length equals 12 residues. CDR3 protein: CASSFIQETQYL. As DNA, the CDR3 is TGTGCCAGCAGTTTTATTCAAGAGACCCAGTACCTC.

The chain uses TRBV14 and TRBJ2-1; 9 positions agree with TRBD2. This CDR3 spans 14 amino acids. V lost 2 bases, J lost 7 bases, and 3 bases stayed unmatched. Germline V gives CDR1 SGHDN, CDR2 FVKESK. Written as DNA, the CDR3 is TGTGCCAGCAGCCAACGGCGGGAGGGGAATGAGCAGTTCTTC. Its protein product is CASSQRREGNEQFF. The whole variable domain, filled in from reference TRBV14 and TRBJ2-1, reads EAGVTQFPSHSVIEKGQTVTLRCDPISGHDNLYWYRRVMGKEIKFLLHFVKESKQDESGMPNNRFLAERTGGTYSTLKVQPAELEDSGVYFCASSQRREGNEQFFGPGTRLTVL.

The chain recombines TRBV13 with TRBJ1-5; D is unclear. Deletions cut 0 bases from V and 7 bases from J, with 10 bases between. The CDR3 runs 14 residues. The germline CDR1 and CDR2 sequences are PRHDT and FYEKMQ (reference sequence). CDR3 nucleotide sequence: TGTGCCAGCAGCTTAGGCAGATCAAGGCAGCCCCAGCATTTT. Its protein product is CASSLGRSRQPQHF. Filled out from reference TRBV13 and TRBJ1-5, the complete variable domain reads AAGVIQSPRHLIKEKRETATLKCYPIPRHDTVYWYQQGPGQDPQFLISFYEKMQSDKGSIPDRFSAQQFSDYHSELNMSSLELGDSALYFCASSLGRSRQPQHFGDGTRLSIL.

This clonotype showed up many times. This chain connects TRBV2 to TRBJ1-6; TRBD1 is a possible D gene (5 bases). Trimming left V 2 bases short and J 9 bases short, with 14 bases between. Germline CDR1 reads SNHLY; CDR2 reads FYNNEI. CDR3 size: 15 residues. CDR3 sequence reads: CASSELMGLSSPLHF. For the CDR3, the DNA is TGTGCCAGCAGTGAACTCATGGGGCTGTCTTCACCCCTCCACTTT.

The gene calls are TRBV20-1 and TRBJ1-5; D not resolved. The CDR3 is made up of 11 amino acids. Germline V lookup: CDR1 DFQATT, CDR2 SNEGSKA (reference sequence). Trimming pared 3 bases from V and 15 bases from J, leaving 15 bases between. The CDR3 is CSASTPPLRHF. In DNA, the CDR3 is TGCAGTGCTAGTACACCCCCTCTCAGGCATTTT.

This sequence joins TRBV3-1 and TRBJ2-3, with D possibly TRBD1 on 5 matching bases. Trimming removed 4 bases from V and 2 bases from J, with 19 bases in between. Looked up from germline, CDR1 is LGHDT and CDR2 is YNNKEL (reference sequence). The CDR3 is 17 amino acids. CDR3 bases: TGTGCCAGCAGCCTTGCCTCCGGACAACCCGCCACAGATACGCAGTATTTT. This encodes CASSLASGQPATDTQYF.

This sequence joins TRBV3-1 and TRBJ2-3; TRBD2 agrees at 7 bases. The V gene end was trimmed by 0 bases and the J gene end by 5 bases; junction bases not matched to a gene: 11. The CDR3 runs 17 residues. Germline V gene sequence: CDR1 LGHDT, CDR2 YNNKEL (reference sequence). The CDR3 sequence is CASSQDNWRERGDTQYF. The CDR3, as DNA: TGTGCCAGCAGCCAAGACAACTGGCGGGAGAGGGGAGATACGCAGTATTTT.

This clonotype was observed many times. V is TRBV20-1 and J is TRBJ2-1, with D maybe TRBD2 (6 bases). This CDR3 is built from 15 residues. Germline V CDR1 and CDR2: DFQATT, SNEGSKA (reference sequence). The ends were cut back, 1 base at V and 2 bases at J, with 12 bases in the middle. The CDR3 coding sequence is TGCAGTGCTAGAGCTGCTAGCGCGACCTACAATGAGCAGTTCTTC. Translating it yields CSARAASATYNEQFF.

This rearrangement joins TRBV30 to TRBJ2-1; D ambiguous. The germline V gene has CDR1 GTSNPN and CDR2 SVGIG (reference sequence). This CDR3 has 15 residues. Trimming pared 4 bases from V and 4 bases from J, leaving 17 bases between. CDR3 protein: CAWKRGGGNYNEQFF. CDR3 nucleotide sequence: TGTGCCTGGAAAAGAGGCGGCGGAAATTACAATGAGCAGTTCTTC.

The V gene is TRBV16, the J gene TRBJ1-1; D possibly corresponds to TRBD1 (6 bases). The V end was cut by 5 bases, the J end by 7 bases, with 17 bases between. The CDR3 has 14 residues. Germline V gene data show CDR1 as KGHSY and CDR2 as FQNENV. The CDR3 nucleotides read TGTGCCAGCAGCGAGAGGGGGGGGATAATTGAAGCTTTCTTT. Its protein product is CASSERGGIIEAFF.